The rows below give T cell receptor beta chains drawn from one sample of a study of cytomegalovirus exposure and HLA in healthy donors. Libraries were prepared by immunoSEQ multiplex PCR; TCRdb keeps only in-frame clonotypes and omits some of them. The sample yields fewer than 200,000 clones, 75% to 90% seen once. Source material: PBMCs. All receptors come from a boy between 2 and 10 years old in good health and CMV-seronegative. The CDR3 runs from the conserved cysteine through the conserved F or W. The order of the fields is V gene, D gene, clone size, J gene, CDR3 DNA, CDR3 protein. D genes are given only for firm matches. A row's size may be missing; if present it is once, few, many or a size class.

TRBV27	TRBD2	once	TRBJ2-7	TGTGCCAGCAGCGCTAGTCGGATAGCGGGAGGGTACGAGCAGTACTTC	CASSASRIAGGYEQYF
TRBV6-5	NA	NA	TRBJ2-2	TGTGCCAGCAGTTATCGGGGGGCCACCGGGGAGCTGTTTTTT	CASSYRGATGELFF
TRBV2	NA	few	TRBJ1-5	TGTGCCAGCAGTGAAGAGCGAGATCAGCCCCAGCATTTT	CASSEERDQPQHF
TRBV18	NA	NA	TRBJ1-3	TGTGCCAGCTCACCAGATTTACAGTTTGGAAACACCATATATTTT	CASSPDLQFGNTIYF
TRBV15	TRBD1	NA	TRBJ2-3	TGTGCCACCAGAGCTGGACAGGGGGCCGCCACAGATACGCAGTATTTT	CATRAGQGAATDTQYF
TRBV11-2	TRBD2	NA	TRBJ2-7	TGTGCCAGCAGCCCCCCTGGGCTAGCGGCCCCCAGCGAGCAGTACTTC	CASSPPGLAAPSEQYF
TRBV28	TRBD1	NA	TRBJ1-1	TGTGCCAGCACCCTTAACAGGGGTTATACTGAAGCTTTCTTT	CASTLNRGYTEAFF
TRBV2	TRBD1	NA	TRBJ2-2	TGTGCCAGCTCACGAGTACTTGACAGGGCCACCGGGGAGCTGTTTTTT	CASSRVLDRATGELFF
TRBV10-1	NA	NA	TRBJ2-5	TGCGCCAGCAGTGAGTCGGTGCACTTACAGCATTGGTACCAAGAGACCCAGTACTTC	CASSESVHLQHWYQETQYF
TRBV7-2	TRBD2	NA	TRBJ2-2	TGTGCCAGCAGCTCCCATGTTACAGCGGGGCCAACCGGGGAGCTGTTTTTT	CASSSHVTAGPTGELFF
TRBV19	NA	NA	TRBJ1-1	TGTGCCAGTAGTAGGCAAGGGGGCACTGAAGCTTTCTTT	CASSRQGGTEAFF
TRBV9	TRBD1	NA	TRBJ1-2	TGTGCCAGCAGCGTAGTTACAGGGGCGACCTATGGCTACACCTTC	CASSVVTGATYGYTF
TRBV2	NA	NA	TRBJ1-5	TGTGCCAGCAGTATGGGCAGAGTCATCAATCAGCCCCAGCATTTT	CASSMGRVINQPQHF